The 4 T cell receptor beta chains below were found in one sample sequenced in a study of identical twins. TCRdb called the 5' RACE reads again in MiXCR, with one record for every CDR3 protein. The top ten hold over 7% of the sample, which has a few hundred thousand distinct CDR3 sequences, approximately 8.8% seen once. Sequencing input: naive T cells sorted from blood. The receptors were sampled from a woman between 45 and 60 years old in good health.

This clonotype occurred many times. The chain links TRBV27 to TRBJ1-1, with D possibly TRBD1 on 5 matching bases. This CDR3 contains 13 residues. V lost 7 bases and J lost 1, with 10 bases in between. The germline gives CDR1 MNHEY, CDR2 SMNVEV (reference sequence). The CDR3 here is CASNYQGNTEAFF. The CDR3 region has the DNA TGTGCCAGCAATTACCAGGGGAACACTGAAGCTTTCTTT.

This clonotype was seen only a few times. This chain joins TRBV21-1 and TRBJ2-5. TRBV21-1 is a known pseudogene. This CDR3 contains 15 residues. The CDR3 loop reads CASSRENWYQETQYF. The CDR3 DNA follows: TGTGCCAGCAGCAGGGAAAATTGGTACCAAGAGACCCAGTACTTC.

The chain uses TRBV24-1 and TRBJ2-7, with 12 bases aligning to TRBD2. The ends lost 10 bases at V and 4 bases at J; junction bases unmatched: 10. This CDR3 is built from 15 residues. In germline, CDR1 is KGHDR, CDR2 SFDVKD. CDR3 protein: CATEVWGLAGYEQYF. The CDR3 bases are TGTGCCACGGAGGTCTGGGGACTAGCGGGTTACGAGCAGTACTTC.

The sample holds many counts of this clonotype. The chain joins TRBV5-1 to TRBJ2-3; D may be TRBD1 or TRBD2 (5 bases each). The CDR3 loop spans 14 amino acids. CDR1 is SGHRS, CDR2 YFSETQ, per germline. The V end was cut by 6 bases, the J end by 5 bases, with 16 bases between. The DNA for the CDR3 is TGCGCCAGCACCTCCTTTGGGGGTAAAGATACGCAGTATTTT. Translating gives CASTSFGGKDTQYF.